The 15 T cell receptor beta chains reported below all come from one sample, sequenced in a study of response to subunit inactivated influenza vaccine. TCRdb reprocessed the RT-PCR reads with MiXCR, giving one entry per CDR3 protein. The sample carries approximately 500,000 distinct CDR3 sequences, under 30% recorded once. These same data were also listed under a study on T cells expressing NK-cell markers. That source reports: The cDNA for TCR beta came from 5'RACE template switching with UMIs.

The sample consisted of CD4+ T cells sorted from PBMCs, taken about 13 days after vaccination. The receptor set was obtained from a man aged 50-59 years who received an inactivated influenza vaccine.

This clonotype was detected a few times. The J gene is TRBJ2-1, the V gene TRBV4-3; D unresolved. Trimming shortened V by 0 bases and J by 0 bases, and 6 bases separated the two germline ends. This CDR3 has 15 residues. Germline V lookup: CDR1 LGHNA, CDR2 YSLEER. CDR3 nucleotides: TGCGCCAGCAGCCAAGATTGGTACTCCTACAATGAGCAGTTCTTC. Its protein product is CASSQDWYSYNEQFF.

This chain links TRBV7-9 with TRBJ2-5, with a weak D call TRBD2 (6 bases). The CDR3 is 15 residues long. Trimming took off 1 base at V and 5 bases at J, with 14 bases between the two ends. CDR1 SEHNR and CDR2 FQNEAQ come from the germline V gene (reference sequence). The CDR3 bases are TGTGCCAGCAGCTTAGGTGGAGGGGTCACTGAGACCCAGTACTTC. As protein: CASSLGGGVTETQYF.

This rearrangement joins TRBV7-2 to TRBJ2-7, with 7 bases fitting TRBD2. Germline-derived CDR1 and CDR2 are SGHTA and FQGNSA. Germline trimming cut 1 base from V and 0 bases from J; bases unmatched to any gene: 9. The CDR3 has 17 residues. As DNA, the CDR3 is TGTGCCAGCAGCTTAGTGGTAGCGGGTTCTAGCTCCTACGAGCAGTACTTC. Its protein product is CASSLVVAGSSSYEQYF.

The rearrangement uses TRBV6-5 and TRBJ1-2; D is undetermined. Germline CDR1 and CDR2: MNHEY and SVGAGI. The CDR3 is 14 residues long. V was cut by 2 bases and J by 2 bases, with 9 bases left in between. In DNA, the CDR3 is TGTGCCAGCAGTTACCTCGGCCCCAACTATGGCTACACCTTC. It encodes CASSYLGPNYGYTF.

In DNA form, the CDR3 reads TGTGCCTGGAGTACGGGGAGAGATACGCAGTATTTT. This codes for CAWSTGRDTQYF. The chain has TRBV30 and TRBJ2-3; tentative D call: TRBD2 (5 bases). V was cut by 2 bases and J by 5 bases, with 8 bases left in between. The CDR3 loop spans 12 amino acids. Germline values: CDR1 GTSNPN, CDR2 SVGIG (reference sequence).

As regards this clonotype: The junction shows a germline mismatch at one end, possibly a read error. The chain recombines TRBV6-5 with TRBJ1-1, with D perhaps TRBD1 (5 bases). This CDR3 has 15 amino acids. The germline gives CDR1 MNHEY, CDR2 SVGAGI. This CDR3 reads CASSHSFGGGAEAFF. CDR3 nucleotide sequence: TGTGCCAGCAGTCACTCTTTCGGGGGAGGGGCTGAAGCTTTCTTT.

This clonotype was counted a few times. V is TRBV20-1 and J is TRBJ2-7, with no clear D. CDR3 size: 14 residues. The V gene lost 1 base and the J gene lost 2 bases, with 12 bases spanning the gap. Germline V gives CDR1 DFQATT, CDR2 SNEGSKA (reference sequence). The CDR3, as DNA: TGCAGTGCTAGAGTTTGGGCCCAACCCTACGAGCAGTACTTC. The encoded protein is CSARVWAQPYEQYF.

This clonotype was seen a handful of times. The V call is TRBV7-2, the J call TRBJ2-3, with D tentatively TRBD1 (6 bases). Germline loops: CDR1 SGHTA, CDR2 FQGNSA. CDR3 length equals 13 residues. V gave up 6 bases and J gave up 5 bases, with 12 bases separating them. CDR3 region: CASRLTGRDTQYF. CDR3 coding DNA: TGTGCCAGCAGATTAACAGGGCGAGATACGCAGTATTTT.

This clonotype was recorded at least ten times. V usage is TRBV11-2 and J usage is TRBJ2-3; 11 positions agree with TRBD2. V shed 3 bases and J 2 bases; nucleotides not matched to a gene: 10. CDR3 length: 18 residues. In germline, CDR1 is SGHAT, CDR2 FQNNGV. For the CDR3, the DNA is TGTGCCAGCAGCTTGGGGTACATGGGACTAGCGGTCACAGATACGCAGTATTTT. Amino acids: CASSLGYMGLAVTDTQYF.

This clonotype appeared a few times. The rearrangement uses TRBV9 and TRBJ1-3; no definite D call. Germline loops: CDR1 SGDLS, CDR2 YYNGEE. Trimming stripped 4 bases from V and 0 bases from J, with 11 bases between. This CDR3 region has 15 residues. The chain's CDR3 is CASSPPRSSGNTIYF. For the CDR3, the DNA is TGTGCCAGCAGCCCTCCCCGGAGCTCTGGAAACACCATATATTTT.

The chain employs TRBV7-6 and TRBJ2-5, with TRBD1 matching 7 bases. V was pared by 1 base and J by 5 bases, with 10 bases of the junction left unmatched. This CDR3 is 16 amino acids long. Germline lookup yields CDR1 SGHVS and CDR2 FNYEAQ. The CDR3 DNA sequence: TGTGCCAGCAGCTTAGGAGGGGGCTTTACGACCGAGACCCAGTACTTC. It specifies CASSLGGGFTTETQYF.

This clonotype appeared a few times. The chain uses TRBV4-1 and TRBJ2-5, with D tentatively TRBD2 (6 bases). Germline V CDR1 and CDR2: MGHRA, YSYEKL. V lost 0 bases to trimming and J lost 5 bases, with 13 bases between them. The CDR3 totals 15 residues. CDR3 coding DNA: TGCGCCAGCAGCCAAGATTTCCCCGCGGGGGAGACCCAGTACTTC. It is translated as CASSQDFPAGETQYF.

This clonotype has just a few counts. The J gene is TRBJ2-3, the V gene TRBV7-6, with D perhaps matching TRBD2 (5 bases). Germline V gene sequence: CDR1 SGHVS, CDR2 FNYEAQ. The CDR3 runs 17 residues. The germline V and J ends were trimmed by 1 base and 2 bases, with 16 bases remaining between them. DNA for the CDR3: TGTGCCAGCAGCTTAGTGGGGAGTCTGACCCACACAGATACGCAGTATTTT. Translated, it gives CASSLVGSLTHTDTQYF.

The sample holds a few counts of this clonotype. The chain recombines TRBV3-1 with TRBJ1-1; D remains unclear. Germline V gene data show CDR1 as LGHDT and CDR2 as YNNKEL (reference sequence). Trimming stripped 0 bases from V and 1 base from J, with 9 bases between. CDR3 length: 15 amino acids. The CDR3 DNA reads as TGTGCCAGCAGCCAAGAGAGGCAGACGAACACTGAAGCTTTCTTT. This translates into CASSQERQTNTEAFF.

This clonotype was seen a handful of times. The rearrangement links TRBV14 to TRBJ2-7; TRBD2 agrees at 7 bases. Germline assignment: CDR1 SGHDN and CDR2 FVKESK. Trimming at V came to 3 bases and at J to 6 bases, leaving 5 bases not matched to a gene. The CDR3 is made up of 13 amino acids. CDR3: CASSQRGMGEQYF. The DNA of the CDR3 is TGTGCCAGCAGCCAGCGGGGGATGGGCGAGCAGTACTTC.